This T cell receptor (beta chain) stems from a study of blood T cell repertoires in COVID-19. Some clones are missing from TCRdb's copy, which holds only in-frame ones; the method was immunoSEQ multiplex PCR. The sample contains roughly 200,000 clones, nearly 90% of which appear only once. Sequencing used PBMCs or T cells enriched from blood (not recorded which). This TCR was sampled from a woman in her twenties or thirties with acute COVID-19.

The DNA of the CDR3 is TGTGCCAGTACGGGGGGGGATCTCGGGCTCCATGAAGCTTTCTTT. Protein: CASTGGDLGLHEAFF. The V gene is TRBV19, the J gene TRBJ1-1; D may be TRBD1 (5 bases). The CDR3 covers 15 residues. Looked up from germline, CDR1 is LNHDA and CDR2 is SQIVND (reference sequence). With 7 bases removed from V and 7 bases from J, the gap between germline ends came to 22 bases.